The rows below give T cell receptor beta chains drawn from one sample of a study of PD-L1 blockade in urothelial cancer. This table comes from immunoSEQ multiplex PCR, and its TCRdb copy is limited to in-frame clones, with some not included. The sample comprises about 95,000 clones, around 89% of which are singletons, and around 1.6% rests with the top ten. Sequenced material: PBMCs, taken around atezolizumab (anti-PD-L1) treatment. The receptor source for this set is a man aged 55 to 70 with urothelial cancer. Both conserved end residues are part of each CDR3. A D gene is named only where the DNA matches it firmly. Expanded clones get a size class; other rows say once, few or many, or leave the size out.

>TRBJ1-1|TRBV6-5|TRBD1|NA
TGTGCCAGCAGCACAACAGGGGATAAAGCTTTCTTT
CASSTTGDKAFF
>TRBJ2-2|TRBV5-4|NA|NA
TGTGCCAGCAGCATCGACAAAGTGAACACCGGGGAGCTGTTTTTT
CASSIDKVNTGELFF
>TRBJ1-3|TRBV6-6|NA|NA
TGTGCCAGCGGACAGATCCTCTCTGGAAACACCATATATTTT
CASGQILSGNTIYF
>TRBJ1-2|TRBV4-1|TRBD1|few
TGCGCCAGCAGCCAGACAGGGGGCTTTGGCTACACCTTC
CASSQTGGFGYTF
>TRBJ2-4|TRBV2|NA|NA
TGTGCCAGCAGGTACAATGGACAGCCGATAAACATTCAGTACTTC
CASRYNGQPINIQYF
>TRBJ1-1|TRBV7-2|NA|NA
TGTGCCAGCAGCTTAGATTGGGGGCTAACTGAAGCTTTCTTT
CASSLDWGLTEAFF
>TRBJ1-1|TRBV7-9|NA|NA
TGTGCCAGCAGCTCTCCTAATGCCGCAACGGGGAACACTGAAGCTTTCTTT
CASSSPNAATGNTEAFF
>TRBJ2-7|TRBV7-9|NA|NA
TGTGCCAGCAGCTTATCCGGAGGGCGGGACGAGCAGTACTTC
CASSLSGGRDEQYF
>TRBJ1-3|TRBV6-1|NA|NA
TGTGCCAGTGGGGACTTAACTGGAAACACCATATATTTT
CASGDLTGNTIYF
>TRBJ1-1|TRBV12-1|NA|NA
TGTGCCAGCAGCTTGGGAATGGGACAGTGCACTGAAGCTTTCTTT
CASSLGMGQCTEAFF
>TRBJ2-5|TRBV7-2|TRBD2|NA
TGTGCCAGCAGCTTAGGTCTAGCGGGAGGTGGGGAGACCCAGTACTTC
CASSLGLAGGGETQYF
>TRBJ2-7|TRBV28|TRBD1|many
TGTGCCAGCAGTGGGACAGGGTCCTACGAGCAGTACTTC
CASSGTGSYEQYF
>TRBJ2-5|TRBV10-1|NA|NA
TGCGCCAGCAGTGAGCGGGTGTTGGTGGGGCGAGCCCAGTACTTC
CASSERVLVGRAQYF
>TRBJ1-6|TRBV7-2|NA|few
TGTGCCAGCAGCTTATACCAGGCTCCCCTCCACTTT
CASSLYQAPLHF
>TRBJ1-3|TRBV7-2|TRBD1|few
TGTGCCAGCAGGAGGGACAGCTCTGGAAACACCATATATTTT
CASRRDSSGNTIYF
>TRBJ1-5|TRBV12-1|NA|NA
TGTGCCAGCAGCTTAGGACAGGGTAATCAGCCCCAGCATTTT
CASSLGQGNQPQHF
>TRBJ2-1|TRBV5-4|NA|once
TGTGCCAGCAGCTCGTATACCCAGGGTAAGGAGTTCTTC
CASSSYTQGKEFF
>TRBJ1-4|TRBV7-6|TRBD1|NA
TGTGCCAGCAGCTTAGCACAGGGGGGTAATGAAAAACTGTTTTTT
CASSLAQGGNEKLFF
>TRBJ2-1|TRBV5-1|NA|NA
TGCGCCAGCAGTTCCCTCCCGGGAGACTCGTACAATGAGCAGTTCTTC
CASSSLPGDSYNEQFF
>TRBJ1-5|TRBV19|TRBD1|NA
TGTGCCAGTAGTATAGACAGGACAGGGGGATTTCAGCCCCAGCATTTT
CASSIDRTGGFQPQHF
>TRBJ2-7|TRBV6-5|TRBD1|NA
TGTGCCAGCAGTTTGGCAGGGGGAGCCTACGAGCAGTACTTC
CASSLAGGAYEQYF
>TRBJ2-2|TRBV6-5|TRBD1|NA
TGTGCCAGCAGACGACAGGGGGCTACCGGGGAGCTGTTTTTT
CASRRQGATGELFF
>TRBJ2-7|TRBV11-2|TRBD1|NA
TGTGCCAGCAGCCCTACCCCCGACAGGGCCCTGCACTTC
CASSPTPDRALHF
>TRBJ2-3|TRBV29-1|NA|once
TGCAGCGTTGTTCTAGTCACAGATACGCAGTATTTT
CSVVLVTDTQYF
>TRBJ2-5|TRBV20-1|NA|NA
TGCAGTGCTGCACCGGGAGAGACCCAGTACTTC
CSAAPGETQYF
>TRBJ2-3|TRBV28|TRBD2|NA
TGTGCCAGCAGTTCCCTGGGAGGGCTGAACACAGATACGCAGTATTTT
CASSSLGGLNTDTQYF
>TRBJ2-7|TRBV4-3|NA|NA
TGCGCCAGCAGTTATTTAGAGCGTGGAACCTACGAGCAGTACTTC
CASSYLERGTYEQYF
>TRBJ2-1|TRBV7-3|NA|NA
TGTGCCAGCAGCACCCACGAACCCAGAAAAAATGAGCAGTTCTTC
CASSTHEPRKNEQFF
>TRBJ2-1|TRBV11-1|TRBD2|NA
TGTGCCAGCAGCAGTCGGGAGGGCCTGAAGTTCTTC
CASSSREGLKFF
>TRBJ2-5|TRBV4-2|TRBD2|NA
TGTGCCAGCAGCCAAGTTAGCGGGGGGGGAGAGACCCAGTACTTC
CASSQVSGGGETQYF
>TRBJ1-4|TRBV2|NA|NA
TGTGCCAGCAGTGCGGCAGGATTAAGTGAAAAACTGTTTTTT
CASSAAGLSEKLFF
>TRBJ2-5|TRBV20-1|NA|once
TGCAGTGCTCTACTAAAAACTCAGTACTTC
CSALLKTQYF
>TRBJ1-1|TRBV19|TRBD1|NA
TGTGCCAGTGACAGGGACGGCCTGGGAGCTTTCTTT
CASDRDGLGAFF
>TRBJ2-5|TRBV19|TRBD2|NA
TGTGCCAGTAGTACTGGGACTAGCGGGAGTACGTCCCAGTACTTC
CASSTGTSGSTSQYF